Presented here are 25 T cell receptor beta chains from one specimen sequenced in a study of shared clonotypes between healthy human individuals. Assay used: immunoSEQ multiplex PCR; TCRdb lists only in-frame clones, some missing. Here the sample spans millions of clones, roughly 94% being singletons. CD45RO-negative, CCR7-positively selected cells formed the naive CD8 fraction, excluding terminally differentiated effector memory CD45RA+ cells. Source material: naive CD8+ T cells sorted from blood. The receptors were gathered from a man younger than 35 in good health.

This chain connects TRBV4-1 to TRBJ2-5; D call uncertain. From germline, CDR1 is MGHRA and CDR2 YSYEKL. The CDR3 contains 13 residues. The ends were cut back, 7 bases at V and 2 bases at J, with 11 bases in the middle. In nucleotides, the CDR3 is TGCGCCAGCAAAAGGAGCAAGCAAGAGACCCAGTACTTC. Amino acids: CASKRSKQETQYF.

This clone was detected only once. Here the CDR3 DNA reads TGTGCCAGCACCACCCCCAGGGGACCGAACACTGAAGCTTTCTTT. Amino acids: CASTTPRGPNTEAFF. The J gene is TRBJ1-1, the V gene TRBV6-6; a possible D gene is TRBD1 (6 bases). Germline V gives CDR1 MNHNY, CDR2 SVGAGI (reference sequence). V lost 7 bases and J lost 1, with 16 bases in between. The CDR3 has 15 residues.

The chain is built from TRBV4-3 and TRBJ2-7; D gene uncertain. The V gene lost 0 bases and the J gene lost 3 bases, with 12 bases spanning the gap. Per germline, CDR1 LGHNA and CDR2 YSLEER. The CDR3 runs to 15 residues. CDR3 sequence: CASSQEGHSLYEQYF. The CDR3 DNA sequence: TGCGCCAGCAGCCAAGAGGGTCATAGTCTCTACGAGCAGTACTTC.

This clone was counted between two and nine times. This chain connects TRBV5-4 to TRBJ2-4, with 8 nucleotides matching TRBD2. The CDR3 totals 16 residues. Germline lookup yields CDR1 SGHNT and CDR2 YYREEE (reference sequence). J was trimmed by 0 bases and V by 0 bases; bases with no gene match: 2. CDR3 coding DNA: TGTGCCAGCAGCTTGGGGGCGGGGGGAGCCAAAAACATTCAGTACTTC. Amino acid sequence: CASSLGAGGAKNIQYF. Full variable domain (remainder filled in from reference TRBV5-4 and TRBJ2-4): ETGVTQSPTHLIKTRGQQVTLRCSSQSGHNTVSWYQQALGQGPQFIFQYYREEENGRGNFPPRFSGLQFPNYSSELNVNALELDDSALYLCASSLGAGGAKNIQYFGAGTRLSVL.

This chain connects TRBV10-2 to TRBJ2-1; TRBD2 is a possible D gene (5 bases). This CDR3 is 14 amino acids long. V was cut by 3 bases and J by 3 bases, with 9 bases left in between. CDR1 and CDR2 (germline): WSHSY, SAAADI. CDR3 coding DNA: TGCGCCAGCAGTGATCGGGGAATCTACAATGAGCAGTTCTTC. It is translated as CASSDRGIYNEQFF.

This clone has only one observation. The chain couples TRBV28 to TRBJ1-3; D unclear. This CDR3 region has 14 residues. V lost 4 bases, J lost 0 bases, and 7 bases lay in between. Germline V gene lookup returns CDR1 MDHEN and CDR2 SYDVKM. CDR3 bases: TGTGCCAGCAGTTACAGCTACTCTGGAAACACCATATATTTT. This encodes CASSYSYSGNTIYF.

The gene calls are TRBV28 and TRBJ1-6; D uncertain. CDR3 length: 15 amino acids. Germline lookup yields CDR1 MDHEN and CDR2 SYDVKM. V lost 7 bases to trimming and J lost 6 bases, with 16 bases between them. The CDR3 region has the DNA TGTGCCAGCACCTCAGAGTGGGGAAGTAATTCACCCCTCCACTTT. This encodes CASTSEWGSNSPLHF.

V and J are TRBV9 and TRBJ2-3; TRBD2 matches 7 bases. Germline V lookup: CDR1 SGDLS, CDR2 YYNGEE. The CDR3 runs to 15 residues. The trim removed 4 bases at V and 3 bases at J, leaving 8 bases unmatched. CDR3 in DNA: TGTGCCAGCAGCTCCCGCGGGAGTAGGACAGATACGCAGTATTTT. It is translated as CASSSRGSRTDTQYF.

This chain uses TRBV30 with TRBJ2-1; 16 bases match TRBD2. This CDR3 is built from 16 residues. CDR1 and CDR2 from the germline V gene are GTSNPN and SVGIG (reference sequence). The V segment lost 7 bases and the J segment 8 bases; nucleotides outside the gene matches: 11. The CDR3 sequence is CAYGTGLAGGWDEQFF. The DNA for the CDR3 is TGTGCCTACGGCACGGGACTAGCGGGAGGGTGGGATGAGCAGTTCTTC.

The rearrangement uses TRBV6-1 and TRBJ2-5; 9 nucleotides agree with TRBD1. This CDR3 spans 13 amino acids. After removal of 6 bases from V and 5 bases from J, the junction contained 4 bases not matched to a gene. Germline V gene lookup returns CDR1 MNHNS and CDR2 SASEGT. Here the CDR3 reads CASRDRGGETQYF. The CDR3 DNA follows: TGTGCCAGCAGGGACAGGGGTGGGGAGACCCAGTACTTC.

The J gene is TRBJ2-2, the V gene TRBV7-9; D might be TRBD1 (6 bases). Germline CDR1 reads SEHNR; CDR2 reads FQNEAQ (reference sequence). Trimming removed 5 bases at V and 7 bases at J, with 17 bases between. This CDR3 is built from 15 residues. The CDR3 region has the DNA TGTGCCAGCAGCGCCGAGGACAGTTTAAGCGGGGAGCTGTTTTTT. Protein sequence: CASSAEDSLSGELFF.

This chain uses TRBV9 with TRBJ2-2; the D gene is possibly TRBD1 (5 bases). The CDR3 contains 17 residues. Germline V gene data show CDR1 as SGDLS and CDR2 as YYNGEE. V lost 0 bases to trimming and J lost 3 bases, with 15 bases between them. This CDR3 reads CASSVATGRLDTGELFF. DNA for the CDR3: TGTGCCAGCAGCGTAGCTACAGGTCGTTTGGACACCGGGGAGCTGTTTTTT. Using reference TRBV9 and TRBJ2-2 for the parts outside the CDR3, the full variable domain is DSGVTQTPKHLITATGQRVTLRCSPRSGDLSVYWYQQSLDQGLQFLIQYYNGEERAKGNILERFSAQQFPDLHSELNLSSLELGDSALYFCASSVATGRLDTGELFFGEGSRLTVL.

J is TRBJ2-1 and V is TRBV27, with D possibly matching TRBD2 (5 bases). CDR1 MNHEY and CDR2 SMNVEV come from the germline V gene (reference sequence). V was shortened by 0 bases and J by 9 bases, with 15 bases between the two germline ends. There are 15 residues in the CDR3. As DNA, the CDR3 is TGTGCCAGCAGTTTATCTCCGGCCGGGGTCTCTGAGCAGTTCTTC. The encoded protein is CASSLSPAGVSEQFF.

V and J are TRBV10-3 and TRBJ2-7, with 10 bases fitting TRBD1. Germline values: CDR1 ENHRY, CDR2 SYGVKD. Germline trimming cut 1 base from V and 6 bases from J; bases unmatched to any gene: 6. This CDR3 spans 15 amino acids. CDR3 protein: CAISEWSGTGVEQYF. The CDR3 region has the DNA TGTGCCATCAGTGAGTGGAGCGGGACAGGGGTCGAGCAGTACTTC.

Here the CDR3 reads CASSLVNTYNEQFF. The CDR3 nucleotides are TGTGCCAGCAGTTTAGTGAATACCTACAATGAGCAGTTCTTC. The gene calls are TRBV27 and TRBJ2-1; no definite D call. Trimming left V 2 bases short and J 2 bases short, with 7 bases between. The CDR3 runs 14 residues. Germline values: CDR1 MNHEY, CDR2 SMNVEV (reference sequence).

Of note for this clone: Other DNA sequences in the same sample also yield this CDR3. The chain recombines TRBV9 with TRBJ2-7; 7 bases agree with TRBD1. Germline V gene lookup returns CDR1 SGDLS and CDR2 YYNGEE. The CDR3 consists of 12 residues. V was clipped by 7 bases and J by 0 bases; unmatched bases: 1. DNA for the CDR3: TGTGCCAGCGGGACAGACTCCTACGAGCAGTACTTC. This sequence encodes CASGTDSYEQYF.

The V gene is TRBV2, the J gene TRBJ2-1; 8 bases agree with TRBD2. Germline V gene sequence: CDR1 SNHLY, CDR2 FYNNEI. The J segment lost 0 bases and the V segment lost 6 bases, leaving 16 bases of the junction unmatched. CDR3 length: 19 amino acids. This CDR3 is CASRAGRVETGPSYNEQFF. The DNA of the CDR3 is TGTGCCAGCAGAGCCGGGAGGGTCGAAACTGGGCCCTCCTACAATGAGCAGTTCTTC.

The CDR3 DNA is TGTGCCAGCAACTTAGGGGCAGGGGGCAATCAGCCCCAGCATTTT. Residues: CASNLGAGGNQPQHF. This chain links TRBV5-6 with TRBJ1-5; D is perhaps TRBD1 (6 bases). Per the germline V gene, CDR1 is SGHDT and CDR2 is YYEEEE. V was clipped by 6 bases and J by 2 bases, with 15 bases between them. This CDR3 has 15 residues.

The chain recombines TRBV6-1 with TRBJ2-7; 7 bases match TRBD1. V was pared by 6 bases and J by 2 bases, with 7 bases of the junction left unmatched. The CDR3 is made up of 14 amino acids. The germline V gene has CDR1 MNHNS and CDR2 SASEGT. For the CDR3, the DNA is TGTGCCAGCAGGACGAGGGGACAGACCTACGAGCAGTACTTC. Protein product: CASRTRGQTYEQYF.

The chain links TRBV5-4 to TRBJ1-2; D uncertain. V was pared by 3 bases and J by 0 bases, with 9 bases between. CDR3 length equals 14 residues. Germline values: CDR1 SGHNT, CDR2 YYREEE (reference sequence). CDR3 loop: CASSSWPANYGYTF. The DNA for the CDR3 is TGTGCCAGCAGCTCTTGGCCAGCTAACTATGGCTACACCTTC.

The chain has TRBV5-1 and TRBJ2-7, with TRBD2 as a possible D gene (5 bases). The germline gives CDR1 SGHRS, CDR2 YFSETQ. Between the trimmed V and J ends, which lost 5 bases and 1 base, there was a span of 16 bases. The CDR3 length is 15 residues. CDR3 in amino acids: CASRPDYTTSYEQYF. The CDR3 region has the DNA TGCGCCAGCAGGCCCGACTACACGACGTCCTACGAGCAGTACTTC.

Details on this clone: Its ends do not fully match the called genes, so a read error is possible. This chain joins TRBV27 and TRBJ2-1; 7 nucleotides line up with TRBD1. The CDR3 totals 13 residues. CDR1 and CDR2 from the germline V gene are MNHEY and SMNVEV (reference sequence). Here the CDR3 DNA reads TGTGCCAGCAGTTTCGAGGGGGCGGATAGGGTACTCTTC. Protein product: CASSFEGADRVLF.

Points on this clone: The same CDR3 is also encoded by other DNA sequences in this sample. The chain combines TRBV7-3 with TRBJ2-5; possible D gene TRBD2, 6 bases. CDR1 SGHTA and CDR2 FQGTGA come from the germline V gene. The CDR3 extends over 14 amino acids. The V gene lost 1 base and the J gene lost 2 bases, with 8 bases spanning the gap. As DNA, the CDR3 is TGTGCCAGCAGCTTAAGTGGGGGGCAAGAGACCCAGTACTTC. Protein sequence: CASSLSGGQETQYF.

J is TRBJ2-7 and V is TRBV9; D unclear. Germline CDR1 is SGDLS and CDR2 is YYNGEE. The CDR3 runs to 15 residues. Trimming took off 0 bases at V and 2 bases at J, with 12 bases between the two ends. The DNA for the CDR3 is TGTGCCAGCAGCGTAGCTTCTGTTCTTACCTACGAGCAGTACTTC. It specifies CASSVASVLTYEQYF.

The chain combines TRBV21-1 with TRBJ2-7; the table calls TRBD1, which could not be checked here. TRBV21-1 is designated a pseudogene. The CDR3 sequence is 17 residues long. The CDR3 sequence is CASSKGPGQGLSYEQYF. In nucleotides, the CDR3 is TGTGCCAGCAGCAAGGGACCGGGACAGGGTTTATCCTACGAGCAGTACTTC.